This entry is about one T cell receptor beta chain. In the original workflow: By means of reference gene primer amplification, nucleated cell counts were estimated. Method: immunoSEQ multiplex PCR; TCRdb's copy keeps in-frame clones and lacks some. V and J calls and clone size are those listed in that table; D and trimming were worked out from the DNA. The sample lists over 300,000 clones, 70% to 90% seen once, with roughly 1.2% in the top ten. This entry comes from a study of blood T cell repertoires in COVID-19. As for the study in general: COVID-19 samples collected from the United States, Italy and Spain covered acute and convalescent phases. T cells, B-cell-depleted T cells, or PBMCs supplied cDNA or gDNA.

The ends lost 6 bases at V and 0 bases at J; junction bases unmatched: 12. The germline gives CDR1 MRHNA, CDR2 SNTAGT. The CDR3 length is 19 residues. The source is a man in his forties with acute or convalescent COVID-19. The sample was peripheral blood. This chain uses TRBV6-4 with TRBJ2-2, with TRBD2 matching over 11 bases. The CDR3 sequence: CASSPRVGLADTNTGELFF. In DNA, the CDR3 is TGTGCCAGCAGCCCCCGAGTGGGACTAGCGGATACGAACACCGGGGAGCTGTTTTTT.